Listed here are 26 T cell receptor beta chains from one sample, sequenced in a study of blood T cells in healthy people across ages. With a J-beta primer mix and a sample-barcoded 5' primer, a second PCR ran about 6 to 11 cycles. MiXCR was run by TCRdb on the 5' RACE reads, yielding one entry per CDR3 protein. Altogether 800,000 to 950,000 distinct CDR3 sequences are present, around 29% being singletons, with the ten largest covering approximately 10%. The same sample was also studied in work on T cells of mothers and their children.

The sequenced sample consisted of blood. The receptor set was obtained from a woman aged 40 to 50 in good health.

This clonotype was detected ten times or more. The chain has TRBV10-3 and TRBJ2-7, with unresolved D. With 8 bases removed from V and 1 base from J, the gap between germline ends came to 12 bases. Germline V gives CDR1 ENHRY, CDR2 SYGVKD. The CDR3 contains 13 residues. CDR3 sequence: CAIRAPPSYEQYF. The DNA for the CDR3 is TGTGCCATCCGGGCCCCACCTTCCTACGAGCAGTACTTC.

V usage is TRBV12-3 or TRBV12-4 and J usage is TRBJ1-6; maybe TRBD1 (6 bases). The V and J ends lost 7 bases and 4 bases respectively, with 26 bases between them. The CDR3 loop spans 19 amino acids. The CDR3: CASTTGQPIPLSYNSPLHF. In DNA form, the CDR3 reads TGTGCCAGCACCACTGGACAGCCCATACCTTTGTCATATAATTCACCCCTCCACTTT.

This clonotype appeared a few times. The gene calls are TRBV5-5 and TRBJ2-1; the match to TRBD2 covers 9 bases. Germline CDR1 is SGHKS and CDR2 is YYEKEE (reference sequence). The CDR3 length is 17 residues. Germline trimming cut 2 bases from V and 0 bases from J; bases unmatched to any gene: 6. The CDR3 loop reads CASSFISGGGSYNEQFF. The CDR3 DNA reads TGTGCCAGCAGCTTTATTAGCGGGGGAGGCTCCTACAATGAGCAGTTCTTC.

The genes are TRBV20-1 and TRBJ2-3, with D perhaps TRBD1 or TRBD2 (7 bases each). CDR3 length: 18 residues. Trimming removed 3 bases from V and 2 bases from J, with 24 bases in between. Per the germline V gene, CDR1 is DFQATT and CDR2 is SNEGSKA (reference sequence). CDR3: CSARRGRGYVPSTDTQYF. The CDR3 nucleotides read TGCAGTGCTAGGAGGGGGCGGGGGTACGTCCCTTCCACAGATACGCAGTATTTT.

This clonotype has more than one count but fewer than ten. The chain links TRBV27 to TRBJ1-6, with unresolved D. This CDR3 has 13 amino acids. V was cut by 3 bases and J by 7 bases, with 7 bases left in between. The germline V gene has CDR1 MNHEY and CDR2 SMNVEV (reference sequence). The CDR3 DNA is TGTGCCAGCAGTTTTAGAGAAAATTCACCCCTCCACTTT. Translating gives CASSFRENSPLHF.

The V and J genes are TRBV28 and TRBJ2-3; no firm D call. Trimming cost V 5 bases and J 1 base, with 19 bases left between them. CDR1 MDHEN and CDR2 SYDVKM come from the germline V gene. The CDR3 loop spans 17 amino acids. CDR3 residues: CASSTPYRVEGTDTQYF. For the CDR3, the DNA is TGTGCCAGCAGTACCCCCTATCGGGTAGAGGGCACAGATACGCAGTATTTT.

Note on this clonotype: A much larger clone lies one base from this, so it may be a read error. This chain joins TRBV5-1 and TRBJ2-7; 8 nucleotides line up with TRBD1. Germline-derived CDR1 and CDR2 are SGHRS and YFSETQ. The CDR3 extends over 15 amino acids. V shed 4 bases, J shed 2 bases, and the junction held 8 bases outside the gene matches. CDR3 sequence: CASSPGPTGAYEQYF. The CDR3 DNA follows: TGCGCCAGCAGCCCCGGACCGACAGGGGCCTACGAGCAGTACTTC.

This clonotype was seen more than once but under ten times. The chain combines TRBV7-2 with TRBJ2-3, with D perhaps assigned TRBD1 or TRBD2 (5 bases each). V gave up 5 bases and J gave up 2 bases, with 14 bases separating them. Germline values: CDR1 SGHTA, CDR2 FQGNSA. There are 15 residues in the CDR3. CDR3 amino acids: CASSPQVGDTDTQYF. Here the CDR3 DNA reads TGTGCCAGCAGCCCCCAGGTGGGGGACACAGATACGCAGTATTTT.

The sample holds a few counts of this clonotype. The chain recombines TRBV12-3 or TRBV12-4 with TRBJ2-7, with no clear D. The CDR3 is 13 residues long. V lost 1 base, J lost 4 bases, and 8 bases lay in between. The CDR3 bases are TGTGCCAGCAGTTTAGGGTCGGAATACGAGCAGTACTTC. Translation gives CASSLGSEYEQYF.

This clonotype was counted ten times or more. This chain uses TRBV4-3 with TRBJ1-2; D unclear. The ends were cut back, 0 bases at V and 1 base at J, with 6 bases in the middle. Germline V lookup: CDR1 LGHNA, CDR2 YSLEER. CDR3 size: 14 residues. The CDR3 region has the DNA TGCGCCAGCAGCCAAGATACGGATAACTATGGCTACACCTTC. Amino acid sequence: CASSQDTDNYGYTF.

The table lists this clonotype with a few counts. This chain connects TRBV20-1 to TRBJ1-2, with 8 positions matching TRBD1. The germline V gene encodes CDR1 DFQATT and CDR2 SNEGSKA (reference sequence). Trimming removed 6 bases from V and 3 bases from J; junction bases left unmatched: 21. The CDR3 consists of 18 residues. CDR3 DNA: TGCAGTGCCGTATCCGGGACAGGTCGGCTGAGGAGTTACTATGGCTACACCTTC. It encodes CSAVSGTGRLRSYYGYTF.

This clonotype was detected ten times or more. V and J are TRBV4-3 and TRBJ2-5, with 10 bases matching TRBD2. CDR3 length: 19 amino acids. Germline assignment: CDR1 LGHNA and CDR2 YSLEER. After removal of 0 bases from V and 4 bases from J, the junction contained 14 bases not matched to a gene. Here the CDR3 DNA reads TGCGCCAGCAGCCAAGAAATCGAGCGGGGGGGCCGGGTGGTAGAGACCCAGTACTTC. This codes for CASSQEIERGGRVVETQYF.

For this clonotype: Mismatch with germline at one junction end may stem from a read error. This chain uses TRBV7-3 with TRBJ2-1; 11 bases align to TRBD2. The CDR3 loop spans 15 amino acids. CDR1 SGHTA and CDR2 FQGTGA come from the germline V gene. CDR3 sequence reads: CAGSRLAGGGHEQFF. CDR3 DNA: TGTGCCGGCAGCCGCCTAGCGGGGGGAGGTCATGAGCAGTTCTTC.

This chain links TRBV10-3 with TRBJ1-2, with unresolved D. The germline V gene has CDR1 ENHRY and CDR2 SYGVKD. The CDR3 totals 13 residues. V lost 3 bases, J lost 0 bases, and 5 bases lay in between. The CDR3 reads CAISEIANYGYTF. In DNA form, the CDR3 reads TGTGCCATCAGTGAAATAGCTAACTATGGCTACACCTTC.

The J gene is TRBJ2-1, the V gene TRBV28; 11 nucleotides align to TRBD2. J gave up 9 bases and V 6 bases, and 10 bases lay outside the gene matches. The V gene's germline CDR1 is MDHEN and CDR2 SYDVKM. The CDR3 runs to 15 residues. This chain's CDR3 is CASSPQTSGTAEQFF. In DNA, the CDR3 is TGTGCCAGCAGCCCCCAGACTAGCGGGACGGCTGAGCAGTTCTTC.

This rearrangement joins TRBV14 to TRBJ1-1; D not certain. Trimming cost V 1 base and J 2 bases, with 20 bases left between them. This CDR3 region has 18 residues. CDR1 and CDR2 (germline): SGHDN, FVKESK. The CDR3 coding sequence is TGTGCCAGCAGCCAAGGACCACCCCGGGCCTCCCCCAACACTGAAGCTTTCTTT. Amino acid sequence: CASSQGPPRASPNTEAFF.

This clonotype has a handful of counts. The chain employs TRBV5-1 and TRBJ2-3; D might be TRBD1 or TRBD2, each matching 5 bases. The CDR3 extends over 15 amino acids. Germline CDR1 is SGHRS and CDR2 is YFSETQ. With 0 bases removed from V and 2 bases from J, the gap between germline ends came to 10 bases. The CDR3 sequence is CASSLGDGNTDTQYF. The CDR3 DNA sequence: TGCGCCAGCAGCTTGGGGGACGGAAACACAGATACGCAGTATTTT.

This chain joins TRBV19 and TRBJ2-3; no definite D call. Per the germline V gene, CDR1 is LNHDA and CDR2 is SQIVND (reference sequence). The CDR3 extends over 14 amino acids. V was pared by 3 bases and J by 7 bases, with 14 bases between. The CDR3 reads CASSITESQYTQYF. The CDR3 nucleotides are TGTGCCAGTAGTATCACAGAATCTCAATATACGCAGTATTTT.

The V gene is TRBV7-9, the J gene TRBJ2-7, with D hard to call. Deletions cut 5 bases from V and 0 bases from J, with 17 bases between. Germline V gene sequence: CDR1 SEHNR, CDR2 FQNEAQ (reference sequence). The CDR3 length is 16 residues. CDR3 sequence reads: CASSPFASAASYEQYF. In DNA form, the CDR3 reads TGTGCCAGCAGCCCCTTTGCCAGCGCCGCCTCCTACGAGCAGTACTTC.

V usage is TRBV7-2 and J usage is TRBJ2-1, with 8 bases aligning to TRBD2. Trimming took 1 base from V and 8 from J; bases not matched to a gene: 4. Germline CDR1 and CDR2: SGHTA and FQGNSA. The length of the CDR3 is 14 residues. This CDR3 is CASSLDYSGDEQFF. The CDR3 bases are TGTGCCAGCAGCTTAGACTATAGCGGGGATGAGCAGTTCTTC.

As concerns this clonotype: Germline and junction disagree at one end, which may indicate a read error. The genes are TRBV9 and TRBJ1-5, with D uncertain. CDR3 length: 13 amino acids. The V gene's germline CDR1 is SGDLS and CDR2 YYNGEE. This CDR3 reads CAGSPGGNQPQHF. The CDR3 bases are TGTGCCGGCAGCCCGGGCGGCAATCAGCCCCAGCATTTT. Combining the CDR3 with reference TRBV9 and TRBJ1-5 gives the whole variable domain DSGVTQTPKHLITATGQRVTLRCSPRSGDLSVYWYQQSLDQGLQFLIQYYNGEERAKGNILERFSAQQFPDLHSELNLSSLELGDSALYFCAGSPGGNQPQHFGDGTRLSIL.

This clonotype was recorded many times. The chain joins TRBV7-6 to TRBJ2-7; D not resolved. V lost 0 bases and J lost 4, with 10 bases in between. Germline CDR1 reads SGHVS; CDR2 reads FNYEAQ. The CDR3 is 14 amino acids. CDR3 loop: CASSLAFPTYEQYF. In nucleotides, the CDR3 is TGTGCCAGCAGCTTAGCGTTCCCAACGTACGAGCAGTACTTC.

This clonotype was seen only a few times. The rearrangement links TRBV20-1 to TRBJ1-4; maybe TRBD1 (5 bases). V gave up 2 bases and J gave up 6 bases, with 10 bases separating them. This CDR3 is 13 amino acids long. In germline, CDR1 is DFQATT, CDR2 SNEGSKA (reference sequence). Here the CDR3 reads CSARQGPDEKLFF. The CDR3 nucleotides are TGCAGTGCTAGACAGGGCCCCGATGAAAAACTGTTTTTT.

In its sample, this clonotype was seen many times. This sequence joins TRBV3-1 and TRBJ2-4; D is unclear. The CDR3 has 16 amino acids. V was clipped by 5 bases and J by 0 bases, with 14 bases between them. Looked up from germline, CDR1 is LGHDT and CDR2 is YNNKEL (reference sequence). CDR3 in amino acids: CASSDDTTLAKNIQYF. CDR3 coding DNA: TGTGCCAGCAGCGATGACACAACCTTAGCCAAAAACATTCAGTACTTC.

There are a few counts of this clonotype. The chain combines TRBV5-1 with TRBJ2-7; tentatively, D is TRBD1 (6 bases). With 0 bases removed from V and 2 bases from J, the gap between germline ends came to 12 bases. Germline V gene lookup returns CDR1 SGHRS and CDR2 YFSETQ. The CDR3 has 15 residues. CDR3 residues: CASSLASQGPYEQYF. CDR3 nucleotide sequence: TGCGCCAGCAGCTTGGCTAGTCAGGGGCCCTACGAGCAGTACTTC. Looking up the rest from reference TRBV5-1 and TRBJ2-7 gives the full variable domain: KAGVTQTPRYLIKTRGQQVTLSCSPISGHRSVSWYQQTPGQGLQFLFEYFSETQRNKGNFPGRFSGRQFSNSRSEMNVSTLELGDSALYLCASSLASQGPYEQYFGPGTRLTVT.

V is TRBV3-1 and J is TRBJ2-1, with D perhaps TRBD1 (6 bases). The germline V gene has CDR1 LGHDT and CDR2 YNNKEL (reference sequence). Trimming left V 2 bases short and J 3 bases short, with 11 bases between. The CDR3 consists of 15 residues. In DNA, the CDR3 is TGTGCCAGCAGCCAAAGGGAGACAGGCTACAATGAGCAGTTCTTC. Translated: CASSQRETGYNEQFF.